The 32 T cell receptor beta chains listed next were all sequenced from one sample in a study of blood T cells in healthy people across ages. The second PCR ran about 6 to 11 cycles with a sample-barcoded 5' primer and J-beta primers. TCRdb passed the 5' RACE reads through MiXCR, listing each CDR3 protein once. Here the sample spans almost 550,000 distinct CDR3 sequences, less than 25% being singletons. These data are also associated with another study on T cells of mothers and their children.

The sequenced sample consisted of blood. All receptors derive from a boy between 10 and 17 years old in good health.

The gene calls are TRBV20-1 and TRBJ2-1; TRBD1 might be the D (6 bases). V lost 3 bases, J lost 0 bases, and 12 bases lay in between. The CDR3 is made up of 15 amino acids. Germline V gene data show CDR1 as DFQATT and CDR2 as SNEGSKA (reference sequence). For the CDR3, the DNA is TGCAGTGCTAGCCAGGGGTCCAGCTCCTACAATGAGCAGTTCTTC. It encodes CSASQGSSSYNEQFF.

This sequence joins TRBV12-3 or TRBV12-4 and TRBJ2-7, with TRBD2 identical over 7 bases. CDR3 length: 12 residues. The V gene end was trimmed by 7 bases and the J gene end by 5 bases; junction bases not matched to a gene: 5. In nucleotides, the CDR3 is TGTGCCAGCACCGGGGACTATGACGAGCAGTACTTC. Its protein product is CASTGDYDEQYF.

The chain joins TRBV20-1 to TRBJ2-1, with D tentatively TRBD1 or TRBD2 (5 bases each). V was pared by 3 bases and J by 8 bases, with 20 bases between. Germline CDR1 DFQATT, CDR2 SNEGSKA (reference sequence). This CDR3 spans 15 amino acids. CDR3 coding DNA: TGCAGTGCTAGGCGAGGGGCAGACGATTGGGATGAGCAGTTCTTC. The encoded protein is CSARRGADDWDEQFF.

There are a few counts of this clonotype. The chain uses TRBV7-9 and TRBJ1-1; no definite D call. This CDR3 comprises 15 residues. Trimming pared 1 base from V and 2 bases from J, leaving 11 bases between. CDR1 and CDR2 from the germline V gene are SEHNR and FQNEAQ (reference sequence). In DNA form, the CDR3 reads TGTGCCAGCAGCTTAGAGCGGAGGTTAAACACTGAAGCTTTCTTT. It is translated as CASSLERRLNTEAFF.

This clonotype was observed a single time. The rearrangement joins TRBV7-2 to TRBJ1-1; no definite D call. V lost 10 bases and J 1 base, leaving 13 bases between the germline ends. The germline CDR1 and CDR2 sequences are SGHTA and FQGNSA. This CDR3 spans 13 amino acids. The CDR3 loop is CATFSSRNTEAFF. CDR3 DNA: TGTGCCACCTTTTCGTCGAGGAACACTGAAGCTTTCTTT.

The chain couples TRBV20-1 to TRBJ2-3; possibly TRBD1 for D (5 bases). The length of the CDR3 is 15 residues. Trimming stripped 3 bases from V and 2 bases from J, with 15 bases between. Germline V gives CDR1 DFQATT, CDR2 SNEGSKA (reference sequence). In nucleotides, the CDR3 is TGCAGTGCTAGTCCGACAGACCGTAACACAGATACGCAGTATTTT. It specifies CSASPTDRNTDTQYF.

This clonotype has just a few counts. The V and J genes are TRBV27 and TRBJ1-2; perhaps TRBD1 as D (5 bases). Trimming stripped 0 bases from V and 1 base from J, with 15 bases between. The CDR3 has 17 amino acids. Germline-derived CDR1 and CDR2 are MNHEY and SMNVEV (reference sequence). The CDR3 DNA follows: TGTGCCAGCAGTTTATCCATAGGCGCCAGGGATAACTATGGCTACACCTTC. Its translation: CASSLSIGARDNYGYTF.

Ten or more counts support this clonotype. The chain is built from TRBV9 and TRBJ2-2; D is possibly TRBD2 (6 bases). V was pared by 2 bases and J by 3 bases, with 11 bases between. This CDR3 region has 15 residues. Germline V gene sequence: CDR1 SGDLS, CDR2 YYNGEE. The CDR3 here is CASSVGRGHTGELFF. DNA of the CDR3: TGTGCCAGCAGCGTGGGGCGGGGCCACACCGGGGAGCTGTTTTTT.

This clonotype occurred a few times. This chain uses TRBV27 with TRBJ2-5; 7 bases are a match to TRBD2. The germline gives CDR1 MNHEY, CDR2 SMNVEV (reference sequence). The CDR3 has 18 amino acids. V shed 2 bases and J 5 bases; nucleotides not matched to a gene: 17. CDR3 in amino acids: CASSLGRVLTGRQETQYF. Written as DNA, the CDR3 is TGTGCCAGCAGTTTAGGGAGGGTGTTGACCGGACGGCAGGAGACCCAGTACTTC.

V usage is TRBV12-3 or TRBV12-4 and J usage is TRBJ1-2; D uncertain. The CDR3 extends over 13 amino acids. V was shortened by 7 bases and J by 2 bases, with 11 bases between the two germline ends. CDR3 sequence: CASTRTENYGYTF. The CDR3 DNA is TGTGCCAGCACTAGGACTGAAAACTATGGCTACACCTTC.

This chain joins TRBV21-1 and TRBJ1-2. TRBV21-1 is a pseudogene segment. The CDR3 has 23 amino acids. This CDR3 is CASSKAQGIHIGPAVGTWYGYTF. CDR3 in DNA: TGTGCCAGCAGCAAGGCCCAGGGAATACATATAGGCCCTGCTGTGGGGACCTGGTATGGCTACACCTTC.

This clonotype occurred many times. The genes are TRBV28 and TRBJ2-5, with 14 bases matching TRBD2. The V gene's germline CDR1 is MDHEN and CDR2 SYDVKM. The CDR3 spans 19 residues. The junction had 6 bases not matched to a gene; V was cut back by 0 bases and J by 0 bases. The CDR3 region has the DNA TGTGCCAGCAGTTTATGGGGACTAGCGGGGGCCTCGGACCAAGAGACCCAGTACTTC. Amino acid sequence: CASSLWGLAGASDQETQYF.

Many counts were recorded for this clonotype. The junction departs from germline at one end; a sequencing error may be responsible. The chain employs TRBV7-2 and TRBJ2-4; D tentatively reads TRBD1 or TRBD2 (5 bases each). The CDR3 consists of 12 residues. Germline V CDR1 and CDR2: SGHTA, FQGNSA. The CDR3, as DNA: TGTGCCAGCAGCCCAACTCCGGGACCCACCTGCTTC. Translating gives CASSPTPGPTCF.

This clonotype was seen only a few times. V and J are TRBV4-3 and TRBJ1-1; D call uncertain. Trimming left V 0 bases short and J 0 bases short, with 11 bases between. There are 16 residues in the CDR3. Germline V gene sequence: CDR1 LGHNA, CDR2 YSLEER. The CDR3 protein is CASSQETGLVNTEAFF. For the CDR3, the DNA is TGCGCCAGCAGCCAAGAAACCGGGCTAGTGAACACTGAAGCTTTCTTT.

The rearrangement links TRBV4-2 to TRBJ2-4; maybe TRBD2 (5 bases). Per the germline V gene, CDR1 is LGHNA and CDR2 is YNFKEQ. Trimming removed 5 bases at V and 2 bases at J, with 19 bases between. The CDR3 is 17 residues long. For the CDR3, the DNA is TGTGCCAGCAGCTTAACGGGCCTCGGGGAGTCCAAAAACATTCAGTACTTC. This translates into CASSLTGLGESKNIQYF.

The genes are TRBV18 and TRBJ2-7; D perhaps matches TRBD1 (7 bases). The CDR3 is made up of 13 amino acids. Germline V gene sequence: CDR1 KGHSH, CDR2 LQKENI. The V gene lost 3 bases and the J gene lost 6 bases, with 12 bases spanning the gap. CDR3 residues: CASSPGTAGEQYF. The CDR3 region has the DNA TGTGCCAGCTCACCTGGGACAGCGGGCGAGCAGTACTTC.

This clonotype has a handful of counts. This sequence joins TRBV9 and TRBJ2-1; 7 nucleotides align to TRBD2. V dropped 3 bases and J dropped 5; count of bases not matched to a gene: 5. The CDR3 sequence is 14 residues long. Per germline, CDR1 SGDLS and CDR2 YYNGEE. The CDR3 nucleotides are TGTGCCAGCAGCGCCAGGGACTATCACAATGAGCAGTTCTTC. Its translation: CASSARDYHNEQFF.

This clonotype was detected a few times. Its ends do not fully match the called genes, so a read error is possible. The chain links TRBV10-3 to TRBJ2-1, with D tentatively TRBD1 (6 bases). Germline V gene sequence: CDR1 ENHRY, CDR2 SYGVKD. This CDR3 has 12 amino acids. The CDR3 region has the DNA TGTGCCATCAGTACAGGGTCCAATGAGCGGTTCTTC. Translating it yields CAISTGSNERFF.

The table lists this clonotype with a few counts. The chain has TRBV5-1 and TRBJ2-5; 7 bases map to TRBD2. The CDR3 spans 19 residues. V was pared by 2 bases and J by 4 bases, with 20 bases of the junction left unmatched. Germline V lookup: CDR1 SGHRS, CDR2 YFSETQ. The CDR3 sequence is CASSFKVIIGGSSVETQYF. CDR3 DNA: TGCGCCAGCAGCTTTAAGGTTATCATCGGCGGGAGTTCGGTAGAGACCCAGTACTTC.

The rearrangement joins TRBV6-2 or TRBV6-3 to TRBJ2-1; the D is unclear. The CDR3 totals 14 residues. The germline V and J ends were trimmed by 2 bases and 8 bases, with 13 bases remaining between them. From germline, CDR1 is MNHEY and CDR2 SVGEGT. DNA for the CDR3: TGTGCCAGCAGTTACACTCCTTCCATGGATGAGCAGTTCTTC. This gives the protein CASSYTPSMDEQFF.

This clonotype came up once. This rearrangement joins TRBV27 to TRBJ2-3; 10 bases line up with TRBD1. The CDR3 has 16 amino acids. The junction had 9 bases not matched to a gene; V was cut back by 5 bases and J by 4 bases. Germline CDR1 and CDR2: MNHEY and SMNVEV (reference sequence). CDR3 in amino acids: CASSSTGTGVPDTQYF. CDR3 nucleotides: TGTGCCAGCAGTAGCACCGGGACAGGGGTTCCAGATACGCAGTATTTT.

At least ten counts were recorded for this clonotype. The V and J genes are TRBV12-3 or TRBV12-4 and TRBJ2-3; D call uncertain. The CDR3 covers 13 residues. V lost 6 bases and J 2 bases, leaving 9 bases between the germline ends. CDR3 amino acids: CASSLANTDTQYF. Written as DNA, the CDR3 is TGTGCCAGCAGCCTCGCTAACACAGATACGCAGTATTTT.

The rearrangement uses TRBV7-2 and TRBJ2-7; 7 bases are shared with TRBD2. The CDR3 length is 14 residues. CDR1 SGHTA and CDR2 FQGNSA come from the germline V gene. The V gene end was trimmed by 1 base and the J gene end by 5 bases; junction bases not matched to a gene: 5. CDR3 nucleotides: TGTGCCAGCAGCTTAGGCGGGAGTCGCGACGAGCAGTACTTC. This codes for CASSLGGSRDEQYF.

The chain links TRBV7-2 to TRBJ2-5; 8 positions agree with TRBD1. The CDR3 covers 14 residues. With 5 bases clipped from V and 2 bases from J, the junction kept 4 bases outside the gene matches. Germline V gene data show CDR1 as SGHTA and CDR2 as FQGNSA. The CDR3 is CASSRRQGQETQYF. Written as DNA, the CDR3 is TGTGCCAGCAGCCGCCGACAGGGGCAAGAGACCCAGTACTTC.

This clonotype was observed a handful of times. The chain is built from TRBV15 and TRBJ1-1; D gene unclear. Deletions cut 5 bases from V and 6 bases from J, with 7 bases between. Germline V CDR1 and CDR2: LNHNV, YYDKDF (reference sequence). CDR3 length equals 11 residues. As DNA, the CDR3 is TGTGCCACCAGCGGCAACGCTGAAGCTTTCTTT. Translated, it gives CATSGNAEAFF.

This clonotype was detected only a few times. CDR3 nucleotide sequence: TGCAGTGATTCACAGGGGTACCAAGAGACCCAGTACTTC. Its protein is CSDSQGYQETQYF. The chain combines TRBV20-1 with TRBJ2-5, with 7 bases aligning to TRBD1. From germline, CDR1 is DFQATT and CDR2 SNEGSKA (reference sequence). V trimming: 7 bases; J trimming: 0 bases; junction bases outside the gene matches: 5. The CDR3 sequence is 13 residues long.

Only one count was recorded for this clonotype. The chain is built from TRBV9 and TRBJ1-2; D not resolved. Trimming shortened V by 4 bases and J by 4 bases, and 20 bases separated the two germline ends. The CDR3 totals 16 residues. Germline V lookup: CDR1 SGDLS, CDR2 YYNGEE. The CDR3 bases are TGTGCCAGCAGCCCCCAAGGAGGTACAGACTCCTATGGCTACACCTTC. Its translation: CASSPQGGTDSYGYTF.

V and J are TRBV7-3 and TRBJ2-6, with 9 bases identical to TRBD1. Germline V gene data show CDR1 as SGHTA and CDR2 as FQGTGA. The junction had 5 bases not matched to a gene; V was cut back by 2 bases and J by 3 bases. The CDR3 loop spans 17 amino acids. This CDR3 reads CASSLWGQGIGANVLTF. CDR3 bases: TGTGCCAGCAGCTTATGGGGACAGGGCATTGGGGCCAACGTCCTGACTTTC.

The CDR3 region is CATSDSQGLASSTDTQYF. Here the CDR3 DNA reads TGTGCCACCAGTGATTCCCAAGGACTAGCGAGCAGCACAGATACGCAGTATTTT. The rearrangement uses TRBV24-1 and TRBJ2-3, with 9 nucleotides matching TRBD2. After removal of 2 bases from V and 0 bases from J, the junction contained 8 bases not matched to a gene. Germline lookup yields CDR1 KGHDR and CDR2 SFDVKD. This CDR3 has 18 amino acids.

V usage is TRBV4-3 and J usage is TRBJ2-6; possibly TRBD2 for D (6 bases). V dropped 4 bases and J dropped 5 bases, with 12 bases sitting between them. CDR1 LGHNA and CDR2 YSLEER come from the germline V gene. The CDR3 totals 15 residues. The CDR3 DNA reads TGCGCCAGCAGCCCGGAGGGAGGTAGGGCCAACGTCCTGACTTTC. It yields the protein CASSPEGGRANVLTF.

This clonotype appeared a single time. The chain couples TRBV28 to TRBJ2-3; no definite D call. Per the germline V gene, CDR1 is MDHEN and CDR2 is SYDVKM. The CDR3 covers 11 residues. V shed 10 bases and J shed 4 bases, with 9 bases lying between them. CDR3 sequence (DNA): TGTGCCACCTGGGTGGCAGATACGCAGTATTTT. It translates to CATWVADTQYF.

This clonotype was counted only a few times. This chain joins TRBV6-6 and TRBJ2-4; D ambiguous. The germline V gene encodes CDR1 MNHNY and CDR2 SVGAGI (reference sequence). With 4 bases removed from V and 2 bases from J, the gap between germline ends came to 15 bases. This CDR3 is 16 amino acids long. CDR3 sequence: CASSSTDLLTKNIQYF. The CDR3 DNA follows: TGTGCCAGCAGTTCGACTGACTTACTAACCAAAAACATTCAGTACTTC.